What follows describes a single T cell receptor beta chain. Its antigen remains unidentified. The study ran its PCR with 60 Vbeta and 13 Jbeta primers. Data came from immunoSEQ multiplex PCR; TCRdb stores just in-frame clones and leaves some out. The sample has about 130,000 clones; the top ten hold 1.5% to 2%. This sample is part of a study of cytomegalovirus exposure and HLA in healthy donors. The overall study: Early released data comprised about 90 million unique TCRs from HLA-typed donors. Ancestry clustering placed around four fifths of 350 to 500 genotyped donors in the Caucasian-associated cluster. Findings of the study overall: Roughly even sequencing depth across donors was the assumption behind the presence/absence analyses.

V was pared by 10 bases and J by 3 bases, with 9 bases between. Germline V CDR1 and CDR2: MDHEN, SYDVKM. The CDR3 is made up of 11 amino acids. The TCR sequence derives from a woman between 35 and 50 years old in good health and CMV-seropositive. The chain combines TRBV28 with TRBJ1-2; D call uncertain. Sequencing used PBMCs. CDR3 residues: CATRGYYGYTF. DNA of the CDR3: TGTGCCACCCGAGGGTACTATGGCTACACCTTC.